The 32 T cell receptor beta chains presented below share a single source sample, sequenced in a study of persistence of HIV-infected CD4 T cells. Cells were stimulated nonspecifically with anti-CD3/anti-CD28 magnetic beads. CD4+ T cells upregulating both CD40 ligand and CD69 were sorted as responding cells. These receptors have no known antigen. The libraries were made with immunoSEQ version 4 in survey mode. Sequencing used immunoSEQ multiplex PCR; TCRdb keeps in-frame clones, though not all of them. The sample includes 40,000 to 55,000 clones, about nine tenths of them seen just once. This specimen was CD4+ T cells sorted from PBMCs after approximately 19-hour stimulation, taken from a patient who received antiretroviral therapy. All receptors derive from an adult woman with HIV who was CMV-seropositive.

Regarding this clone: Other DNA sequences in this sample translate to the same CDR3. This rearrangement joins TRBV19 to TRBJ1-1; 7 nucleotides agree with TRBD1. V trimming: 4 bases; J trimming: 0 bases; junction bases outside the gene matches: 8. Germline CDR1 and CDR2: LNHDA and SQIVND (reference sequence). This CDR3 has 16 residues. CDR3 DNA: TGTGCCAGTAGTACCAGACAGGGAGCCATGAACACTGAAGCTTTCTTT. Protein sequence: CASSTRQGAMNTEAFF. Full variable domain (outside the CDR3, taken from reference TRBV19 and TRBJ1-1): DGGITQSPKYLFRKEGQNVTLSCEQNLNHDAMYWYRQDPGQGLRLIYYSQIVNDFQKGDIAEGYSVSREKKESFPLTVTSAQKNPTAFYLCASSTRQGAMNTEAFFGQGTRLTVV.

This chain joins TRBV11-3 and TRBJ2-3, with D uncertain. The germline CDR1 and CDR2 sequences are SGHNT and YENEEA. V lost 4 bases to trimming and J lost 0 bases, with 8 bases between them. This CDR3 is built from 14 residues. The CDR3, as DNA: TGTGCCAGCAGCTCGGCATCTAGCACAGATACGCAGTATTTT. Its protein is CASSSASSTDTQYF. The whole variable domain, filled in from reference TRBV11-3 and TRBJ2-3, reads EAGVVQSPRYKIIEKKQPVAFWCNPISGHNTLYWYLQNLGQGPELLIRYENEEAVDDSQLPKDRFSAERLKGVDSTLKIQPAELGDSAVYLCASSSASSTDTQYFGPGTRLTVL.

V is TRBV28 and J is TRBJ2-3, with 10 bases aligning to TRBD2. CDR1 and CDR2 from the germline V gene are MDHEN and SYDVKM. This CDR3 has 15 amino acids. J lost 3 bases, V lost 3 bases, and 3 bases had no gene match. The CDR3 loop reads CASSFRTSGTDTQYF. Here the CDR3 DNA reads TGTGCCAGCAGTTTCAGGACTAGCGGTACAGATACGCAGTATTTT.

This clone was counted a few times. The chain couples TRBV18 to TRBJ1-1; tentatively, D is TRBD1 (5 bases). The V and J ends lost 2 bases and 1 base respectively, with 8 bases between them. In germline, CDR1 is KGHSH, CDR2 LQKENI. This CDR3 is built from 14 residues. The CDR3 DNA sequence: TGTGCCAGCTCACCAAAGGGGCAGAACACTGAAGCTTTCTTT. Translation gives CASSPKGQNTEAFF.

This rearrangement joins TRBV4-1 to TRBJ1-2; no firm D call. Trimming took off 7 bases at V and 0 bases at J, with 15 bases between the two ends. CDR3 size: 15 residues. CDR1 and CDR2 from the germline V gene are MGHRA and YSYEKL. The CDR3 loop reads CASNFGRAANYGYTF. The CDR3 bases are TGCGCCAGCAACTTTGGGAGGGCAGCTAACTATGGCTACACCTTC.

The rearrangement joins TRBV12-3 or TRBV12-4 to TRBJ1-2; the D gene is possibly TRBD1 (5 bases). This CDR3 spans 13 amino acids. Trimming took off 3 bases at V and 6 bases at J, with 11 bases between the two ends. The DNA of the CDR3 is TGTGCCAGCAGTTTGGGACTAGCTAATGGCTACACCTTC. It specifies CASSLGLANGYTF.

The CDR3: CASSSGQGSEQFF. DNA of the CDR3: TGTGCCAGCAGTTCTGGACAGGGGTCTGAGCAGTTCTTC. This chain joins TRBV28 and TRBJ2-1; 9 bases line up with TRBD1. The germline V gene has CDR1 MDHEN and CDR2 SYDVKM. The V and J ends lost 4 bases and 9 bases, in that order; junction bases with no gene match: 4. The CDR3 contains 13 residues.

This clone was seen just once. The chain joins TRBV30 to TRBJ1-2; 9 positions match TRBD1. V lost 0 bases to trimming and J lost 6 bases; unmatched junction nucleotides: 11. There are 16 residues in the CDR3. Per germline, CDR1 GTSNPN and CDR2 SVGIG (reference sequence). CDR3 sequence (DNA): TGTGCCTGGAGTGTAAAGGGACAGGGATCGAAGAATGGCTACACCTTC. Residues: CAWSVKGQGSKNGYTF.

This chain connects TRBV25-1 to TRBJ1-2; 7 bases map to TRBD1. The CDR3 is 14 amino acids. V was pared by 3 bases and J by 8 bases, with 9 bases of the junction left unmatched. CDR1 and CDR2 (germline): MGHDK, SYGVNS. CDR3 in amino acids: CASSDSDRPSGYTF. Here the CDR3 DNA reads TGTGCCAGCAGTGACTCGGACAGGCCGAGCGGCTACACCTTC.

The rearrangement links TRBV29-1 to TRBJ1-1; TRBD1 is a possible D gene (6 bases). Trimming removed 3 bases from V and 0 bases from J, with 23 bases in between. The CDR3 runs to 18 residues. Germline CDR1 is SQVTM and CDR2 is ANQGSEA. The CDR3 DNA reads TGCAGCGTTGAGTGGTACCGGGACATCACTCGCATGAACACTGAAGCTTTCTTT. Amino acids: CSVEWYRDITRMNTEAFF.

The chain couples TRBV6-1 to TRBJ2-2, with D tentatively TRBD1 (6 bases). CDR3 length: 16 residues. V dropped 4 bases and J dropped 0 bases, with 12 bases sitting between them. Germline lookup yields CDR1 MNHNS and CDR2 SASEGT. The DNA of the CDR3 is TGTGCCAGCAGTGCCCCGGACAGATCGAACACCGGGGAGCTGTTTTTT. Encoded protein: CASSAPDRSNTGELFF.

CDR3 region: CASSGVRGANTGELFF. As DNA, the CDR3 is TGTGCCAGCAGTGGCGTGAGGGGGGCGAACACCGGGGAGCTGTTTTTT. The V and J genes are TRBV6-1 and TRBJ2-2; D possibly matches TRBD1 or TRBD2 (6 bases each). CDR1 and CDR2 from the germline V gene are MNHNS and SASEGT. Trimming stripped 4 bases from V and 0 bases from J, with 12 bases between. The CDR3 contains 16 residues.

Written as DNA, the CDR3 is TGTGCCTGGAGTGTACGAGACAGGACAAATTCACCCCTCCACTTT. It yields the protein CAWSVRDRTNSPLHF. This chain links TRBV30 with TRBJ1-6; D possibly corresponds to TRBD1 (6 bases). Germline CDR1 and CDR2: GTSNPN and SVGIG (reference sequence). With 0 bases removed from V and 7 bases from J, the gap between germline ends came to 13 bases. The CDR3 runs to 15 residues.

This clone was seen a few times. The chain has TRBV5-4 and TRBJ1-1; maybe TRBD1 (6 bases). Trimming took off 10 bases at V and 3 bases at J, with 16 bases between the two ends. From germline, CDR1 is SGHNT and CDR2 YYREEE (reference sequence). The CDR3 is made up of 13 amino acids. CDR3 nucleotide sequence: TGTGCCTCCCAGAAGGACAGCTACACTGAAGCTTTCTTT. Protein product: CASQKDSYTEAFF.

This sequence joins TRBV27 and TRBJ2-5, with 9 positions matching TRBD1. The V segment lost 5 bases and the J segment 4 bases; nucleotides outside the gene matches: 20. The germline CDR1 and CDR2 sequences are MNHEY and SMNVEV (reference sequence). The length of the CDR3 is 19 residues. This CDR3 reads CASSRAGTGNIRVGETQYF. The CDR3 DNA follows: TGTGCCAGCAGTAGAGCCGGGACAGGGAACATACGGGTCGGAGAGACCCAGTACTTC.

This clone appeared a single time. This chain uses TRBV5-1 with TRBJ1-2; 7 bases fit TRBD1. CDR3 length: 16 amino acids. With 4 bases clipped from V and 6 bases from J, the junction kept 15 bases outside the gene matches. Per germline, CDR1 SGHRS and CDR2 YFSETQ. CDR3 sequence reads: CASSDSIETGDHGYTF. For the CDR3, the DNA is TGCGCCAGCAGCGATTCCATTGAAACAGGGGATCATGGCTACACCTTC.

The chain combines TRBV10-3 with TRBJ1-4, with unresolved D. The germline V gene has CDR1 ENHRY and CDR2 SYGVKD. The CDR3 is made up of 12 amino acids. Trimming took off 0 bases at V and 10 bases at J, with 6 bases between the two ends. This CDR3 reads CAISESELKLFF. As DNA, the CDR3 is TGTGCCATCAGTGAGTCGGAACTAAAACTGTTTTTT.

J is TRBJ2-7 and V is TRBV5-1; the match to TRBD2 covers 7 bases. Germline CDR1 and CDR2: SGHRS and YFSETQ. The CDR3 extends over 15 amino acids. The V gene end was trimmed by 3 bases and the J gene end by 5 bases; junction bases not matched to a gene: 11. The CDR3 region has the DNA TGCGCCAGCAGCTCGCCCGGGACGGGGACTAACGAGCAGTACTTC. It specifies CASSSPGTGTNEQYF. Filled out from reference TRBV5-1 and TRBJ2-7, the complete variable domain reads KAGVTQTPRYLIKTRGQQVTLSCSPISGHRSVSWYQQTPGQGLQFLFEYFSETQRNKGNFPGRFSGRQFSNSRSEMNVSTLELGDSALYLCASSSPGTGTNEQYFGPGTRLTVT.

This chain uses TRBV18 with TRBJ2-7; 7 nucleotides agree with TRBD2. Germline V lookup: CDR1 KGHSH, CDR2 LQKENI. The CDR3 is 15 residues long. V lost 6 bases and J lost 2; bases outside the gene matches: 10. Here the CDR3 DNA reads TGTGCCAGCTCGTGGGGGGGACCCATACCCTACGAGCAGTACTTC. Residues: CASSWGGPIPYEQYF.

This chain connects TRBV23-1 to TRBJ2-7; 8 nucleotides match TRBD1. TRBV23-1 is an open reading frame whose function is uncertain. The CDR3 runs to 13 residues. The V and J ends lost 3 bases and 6 bases, in that order; junction bases with no gene match: 4. As DNA, the CDR3 is TGCGCCAGCAGTCACACAGGGGGGCGCGAGCAGTACTTC. As protein: CASSHTGGREQYF.

V and J are TRBV28 and TRBJ2-1, with 7 positions matching TRBD2. The CDR3 consists of 15 residues. The V gene's germline CDR1 is MDHEN and CDR2 SYDVKM. Trimming at V came to 3 bases and at J to 2 bases, leaving 4 bases not matched to a gene. The CDR3 here is CASSLPGGPYNEQFF. CDR3 DNA: TGTGCCAGCAGTTTGCCGGGGGGTCCCTACAATGAGCAGTTCTTC.

This clone appeared once. The chain recombines TRBV4-1 with TRBJ2-7; 13 bases align to TRBD2. With V trimmed by 4 bases and J by 0 bases, 6 bases remained unmatched. The CDR3 totals 17 residues. CDR1 and CDR2 (germline): MGHRA, YSYEKL. The CDR3 DNA follows: TGCGCCAGCAGCCTACGGACTAGCGGGGGACCCTCCTACGAGCAGTACTTC. The encoded protein is CASSLRTSGGPSYEQYF.

The chain combines TRBV2 with TRBJ1-2; TRBD1 might be the D (6 bases). Germline V CDR1 and CDR2: SNHLY, FYNNEI. The CDR3 runs 15 residues. V dropped 8 bases and J dropped 4 bases, with 20 bases sitting between them. CDR3 coding DNA: TGTGCCAGCTCCAGAGGTCCAGGGGCTGGCTATGGCTACACCTTC. This gives the protein CASSRGPGAGYGYTF. The variable domain in full, completed from reference TRBV2 and TRBJ1-2, reads EPEVTQTPSHQVTQMGQEVILRCVPISNHLYFYWYRQILGQKVEFLVSFYNNEISEKSEIFDDQFSVERPDGSNFTLKIRSTKLEDSAMYFCASSRGPGAGYGYTFGSGTRLTVV.

The chain has TRBV6-2 or TRBV6-3 and TRBJ2-7; 9 positions agree with TRBD1. The CDR3 loop spans 16 amino acids. Germline V lookup: CDR1 MNHEY, CDR2 SVGEGT. V lost 5 bases and J lost 2; bases outside the gene matches: 10. The CDR3: CASSAPGTGLTYEQYF. DNA for the CDR3: TGTGCCAGCAGTGCCCCCGGGACAGGGCTAACCTACGAGCAGTACTTC.

The CDR3 sequence is CASTLTGDRSGANVLTF. For the CDR3, the DNA is TGTGCCAGCACGCTGACAGGGGATCGGTCTGGGGCCAACGTCCTGACTTTC. The chain joins TRBV9 to TRBJ2-6; 8 bases are a match to TRBD1. This CDR3 region has 17 residues. The J segment lost 1 base and the V segment lost 6 bases, leaving 9 bases of the junction unmatched. Germline V gene data show CDR1 as SGDLS and CDR2 as YYNGEE.

The table lists this clone with a few counts. The V and J genes are TRBV19 and TRBJ1-5, with D tentatively TRBD1 (5 bases). The CDR3 runs 15 residues. Germline CDR1 LNHDA, CDR2 SQIVND (reference sequence). Trimming removed 0 bases at V and 1 base at J, with 7 bases between. CDR3 bases: TGTGCCAGTAGTATAGACGGGGGGAGCAATCAGCCCCAGCATTTT. It translates to CASSIDGGSNQPQHF.

This chain connects TRBV4-1 to TRBJ2-1; possible D gene TRBD2, 5 bases. CDR1 MGHRA and CDR2 YSYEKL come from the germline V gene. CDR3 length: 16 amino acids. The V gene lost 0 bases and the J gene lost 7 bases, with 16 bases spanning the gap. The DNA for the CDR3 is TGCGCCAGCAGCCAAGATGGCGAGGGTTGGTTGAATGAGCAGTTCTTC. Translated, it gives CASSQDGEGWLNEQFF.

The genes are TRBV27 and TRBJ2-2; either TRBD1 or TRBD2 may supply D (5 bases each). The germline V gene encodes CDR1 MNHEY and CDR2 SMNVEV (reference sequence). Trimming left V 6 bases short and J 7 bases short, with 27 bases between. This CDR3 region has 18 residues. CDR3 amino acids: CASSRTSLGLGVFGELFF. CDR3 DNA: TGTGCCAGCAGCCGCACCTCCCTGGGTCTGGGGGTCTTCGGGGAGCTGTTTTTT.

The CDR3 spells CASSVSGTLDSGNTIYF. As DNA, the CDR3 is TGCGCCAGCAGCGTGTCCGGGACACTCGACTCTGGAAACACCATATATTTT. The V gene is TRBV5-1, the J gene TRBJ1-3; the D gene is possibly TRBD1 (6 bases). V dropped 4 bases and J dropped 0 bases, with 17 bases sitting between them. CDR1 and CDR2 from the germline V gene are SGHRS and YFSETQ. The CDR3 contains 17 residues.

J is TRBJ1-1 and V is TRBV12-3 or TRBV12-4; D is uncertain. The CDR3 loop spans 13 amino acids. Trimming left V 6 bases short and J 1 base short, with 9 bases between. The CDR3 region is CASRGTENTEAFF. The CDR3 DNA sequence: TGTGCCAGCAGGGGAACAGAGAACACTGAAGCTTTCTTT.

The chain combines TRBV6-5 with TRBJ1-1; D remains ambiguous. Germline assignment: CDR1 MNHEY and CDR2 SVGAGI. Trimming took 0 bases from V and 6 from J, leaving 8 bases between them. This CDR3 is built from 13 residues. CDR3 bases: TGTGCCAGCAGTTACTCTGGGAGGGCTGAAGCTTTCTTT. It specifies CASSYSGRAEAFF.

The gene calls are TRBV3-1 (or the pseudogene TRBV3-2) and TRBJ2-1; D call uncertain. The V gene lost 4 bases and the J gene lost 0 bases, with 10 bases spanning the gap. The length of the CDR3 is 15 residues. The V gene's germline CDR1 is LGHDT and CDR2 YNNKEL (reference sequence). In DNA form, the CDR3 reads TGTGCCAGCAGCCCGATGTATAGCTCCTACAATGAGCAGTTCTTC. This codes for CASSPMYSSYNEQFF.